This TCR beta chain was recovered during a study of identical twins. Study-level results: Fewer insertions characterized abundant cord blood beta clonotypes, whereas memory repertoires showed none. Excess sharing by twins proved weaker in beta out-of-frame sequences.

A universal primer site was incorporated via template switching, and the cDNA contained unique molecular identifiers. TCRdb recomputed calls from the 5' RACE reads with MiXCR, one row per CDR3 protein. The sample consists of approximately 240,000 distinct CDR3 sequences, around 15% of them appearing once. The V end was cut by 3 bases, the J end by 6 bases, with 15 bases between. Germline values: CDR1 MNHEY, CDR2 SVGEGT. CDR3 length equals 15 residues. As to this clonotype: Antigen unknown.

Each donor was a healthy Caucasian. The rearrangement uses TRBV6-2 or TRBV6-3 and TRBJ2-4, with a tentative D call TRBD2 (5 bases). This receptor was identified in a woman between 18 and 30 years old in good health. The material sequenced was memory (CD45RO+) T cells sorted from blood. The DNA of the CDR3 is TGTGCCAGCAGTTATAGTATCGGGGAGACAAACATTCAGTACTTC. This translates into CASSYSIGETNIQYF.